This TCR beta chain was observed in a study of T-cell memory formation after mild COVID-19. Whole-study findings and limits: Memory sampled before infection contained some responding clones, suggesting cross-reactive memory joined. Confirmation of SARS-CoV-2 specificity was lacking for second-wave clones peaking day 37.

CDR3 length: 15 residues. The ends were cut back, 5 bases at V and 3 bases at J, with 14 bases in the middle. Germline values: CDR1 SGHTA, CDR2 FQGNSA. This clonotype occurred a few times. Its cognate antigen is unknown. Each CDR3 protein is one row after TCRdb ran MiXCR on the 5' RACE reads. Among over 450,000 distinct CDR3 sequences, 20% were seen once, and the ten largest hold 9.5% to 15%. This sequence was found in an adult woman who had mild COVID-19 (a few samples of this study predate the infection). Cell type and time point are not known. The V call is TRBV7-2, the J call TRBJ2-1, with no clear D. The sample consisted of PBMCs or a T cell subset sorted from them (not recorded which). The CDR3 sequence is CASSDSHGHYNEQFF. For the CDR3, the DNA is TGTGCCAGCAGCGATAGCCATGGGCACTACAATGAGCAGTTCTTC.